A selection of T cell receptor beta chains follows, all from one sample in a study of blood T cell repertoires in COVID-19. The table came from immunoSEQ multiplex PCR; TCRdb's copy has only in-frame clones and leaves some out. The sample yields approximately 260,000 clones, around 90% seen once. Material for sequencing was peripheral blood. These receptors were collected from a man in his sixties who had recovered from COVID-19. Both conserved end residues are part of each CDR3. The order of the fields is D gene, V gene, J gene, clone size, CDR3 protein, CDR3 DNA. A D gene is named only where the DNA matches it firmly. A clone size is listed for some rows: how often the clone was seen (once, few, many), or a class if it is expanded.

>-|TRBV7-2|TRBJ1-1|-
CASSFGQLMNTEAFF
TGTGCCAGCAGCTTCGGTCAACTGATGAACACTGAAGCTTTCTTT
>-|TRBV6-6|TRBJ2-1|-
CASSYSLNEQFF
TGTGCCAGCAGTTACTCCCTCAATGAGCAGTTCTTC
>-|TRBV7-9|TRBJ2-1|-
CASSLETKYNEQFF
TGTGCCAGCAGCTTAGAGACTAAATACAATGAGCAGTTCTTC
>-|TRBV19|TRBJ1-3|-
CASSITIARSGNTIYF
TGTGCCAGTAGTATTACAATTGCACGCTCTGGAAACACCATATATTTT
>-|TRBV4-2|TRBJ2-7|-
CASSRTRDSYEQYF
TGTGCCAGCAGCCGAACACGGGATTCGTACGAGCAGTACTTC
>-|TRBV7-9|TRBJ2-7|-
CASSKTPQGSIEQYF
TGTGCCAGCAGTAAAACCCCGCAGGGATCCATCGAGCAGTACTTC
>-|TRBV7-9|TRBJ2-7|-
CASSLVVGVKPYEQYF
TGTGCCAGCAGCTTAGTAGTGGGAGTCAAGCCCTACGAGCAGTACTTC
>-|TRBV5-5|TRBJ1-3|-
CASSLEGGPGYTIYF
TGTGCCAGCAGCTTGGAGGGGGGGCCGGGATACACCATATATTTT
>TRBD1|TRBV2|TRBJ1-2|-
CASSAVAGQKNYGYTF
TGTGCCAGCAGTGCTGTGGCGGGACAGAAAAACTATGGCTACACCTTC
>-|TRBV30|TRBJ2-5|-
CAWSYLEGETQYF
TGTGCCTGGAGCTACCTAGAGGGAGAGACCCAGTACTTC
>-|TRBV14|TRBJ1-2|once
CASSQAGILYGYTF
TGTGCCAGCAGCCAAGCCGGGATTCTCTATGGCTACACCTTC
>TRBD2|TRBV6-6|TRBJ2-1|-
CASSGLAAYNEQFF
TGTGCCAGCAGTGGACTAGCAGCCTACAATGAGCAGTTCTTC
>TRBD1|TRBV5-1|TRBJ2-7|few
CASNRGESYEQYF
TGCGCCAGCAACAGGGGGGAATCCTACGAGCAGTACTTC
>-|TRBV5-1|TRBJ2-3|-
CASSSHPSRVTQYF
TGCGCCAGCAGCTCCCACCCTTCCAGGGTAACGCAGTATTTT
>-|TRBV18|TRBJ2-1|-
CASSPRPGEGEQFF
TGTGCCAGCTCACCACGGCCAGGGGAGGGTGAGCAGTTCTTC
>TRBD1|TRBV5-1|TRBJ2-1|-
CASSTGQGFYNEQFF
TGCGCCAGCAGCACAGGACAGGGTTTCTACAATGAGCAGTTCTTC